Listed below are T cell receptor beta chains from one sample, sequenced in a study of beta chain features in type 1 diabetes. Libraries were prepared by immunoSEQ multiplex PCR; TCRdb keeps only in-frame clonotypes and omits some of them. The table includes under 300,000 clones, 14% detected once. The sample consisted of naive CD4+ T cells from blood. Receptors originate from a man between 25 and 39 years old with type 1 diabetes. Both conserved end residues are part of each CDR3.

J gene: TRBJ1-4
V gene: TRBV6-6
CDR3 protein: CASSYQREDEKLFF

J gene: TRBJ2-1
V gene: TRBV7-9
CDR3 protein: CASSIGGGSYNEQFF

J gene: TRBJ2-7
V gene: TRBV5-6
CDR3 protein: CASSGGTGKNEQYF

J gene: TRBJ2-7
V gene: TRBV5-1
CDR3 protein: CASSLGAVSSYEQYF

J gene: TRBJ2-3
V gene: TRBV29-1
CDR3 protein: CSVTSGRAFSTDTQYF

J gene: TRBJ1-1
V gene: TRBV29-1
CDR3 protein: CSVPGAGGVGTEAFF

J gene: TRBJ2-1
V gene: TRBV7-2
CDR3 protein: CASSSYPLAGVGNEQFF

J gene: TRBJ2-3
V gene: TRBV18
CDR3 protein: CASSPPRVSDTQYF

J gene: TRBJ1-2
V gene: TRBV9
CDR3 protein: CASSKAGLTTYGYTF

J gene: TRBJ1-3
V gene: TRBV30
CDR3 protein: CAWTQGADTIYF

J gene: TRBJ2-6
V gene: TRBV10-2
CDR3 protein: CASSAAGSSGANVLTF

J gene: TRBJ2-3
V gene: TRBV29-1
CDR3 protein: CSAQGLAGRSTDTQYF

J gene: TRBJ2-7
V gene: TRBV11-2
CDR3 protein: CASRAPGLALYEQYF

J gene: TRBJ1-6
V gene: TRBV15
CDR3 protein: CATSSGDRARNSPLHF

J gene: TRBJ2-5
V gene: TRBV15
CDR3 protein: CATSVRQTNLLQTQYF

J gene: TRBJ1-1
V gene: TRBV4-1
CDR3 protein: CASSLRTGVNTEAFF

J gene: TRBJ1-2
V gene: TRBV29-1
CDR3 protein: CSVHGTDYGYTF

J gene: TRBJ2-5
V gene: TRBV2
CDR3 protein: CASSESRGGPKETQYF

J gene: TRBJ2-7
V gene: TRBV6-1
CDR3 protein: CASSEVPPVEETVGSPEQYF

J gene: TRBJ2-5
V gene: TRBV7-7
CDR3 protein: CASSPGLAGPLGETQYF

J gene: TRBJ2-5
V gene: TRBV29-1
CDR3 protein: CSVANVRYQETQYF

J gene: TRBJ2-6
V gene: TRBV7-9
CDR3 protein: CASSLRGPSGANVLTF

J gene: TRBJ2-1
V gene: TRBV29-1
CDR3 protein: CSGELAGGREQFF

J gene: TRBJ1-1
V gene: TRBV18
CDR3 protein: CASSSPGTEAFF

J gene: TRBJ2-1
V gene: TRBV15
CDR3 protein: CATSRGGTARYNEQFF

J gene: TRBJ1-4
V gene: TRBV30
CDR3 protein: CAWSLEDRRNEKLFF

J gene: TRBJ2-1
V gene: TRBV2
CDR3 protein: CASRSRQGYNEQFF

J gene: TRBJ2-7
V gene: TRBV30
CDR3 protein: CAWALSSYEQYF

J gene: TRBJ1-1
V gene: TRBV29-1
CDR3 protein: CSVCTQPMNTEAFF

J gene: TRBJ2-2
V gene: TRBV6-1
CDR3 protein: CASSEGGLGTGELFF

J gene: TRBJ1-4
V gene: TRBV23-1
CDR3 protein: CASSPDRGDEKLFF

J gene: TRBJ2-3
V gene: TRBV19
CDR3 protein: CASSREERGTDTQYF

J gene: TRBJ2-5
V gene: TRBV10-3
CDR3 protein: CAISEGGSQETQYF

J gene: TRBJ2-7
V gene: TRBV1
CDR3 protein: CTSSPRLAEKYEQYF

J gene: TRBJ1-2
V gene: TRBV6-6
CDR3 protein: CASSPGTGGAYTF

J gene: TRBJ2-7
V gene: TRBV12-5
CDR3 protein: CASGLGAGGPEEQYF

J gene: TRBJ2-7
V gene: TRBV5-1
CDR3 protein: CASNSGGGSGEQYF

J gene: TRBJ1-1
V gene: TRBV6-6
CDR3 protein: CASLNGGGNTEAFF

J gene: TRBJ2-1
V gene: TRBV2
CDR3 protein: CASHRDSGNEQFF

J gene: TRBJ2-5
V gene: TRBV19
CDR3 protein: CASSKLAGEETQYF

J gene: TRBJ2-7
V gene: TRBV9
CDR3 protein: CASSGQFGEQYF

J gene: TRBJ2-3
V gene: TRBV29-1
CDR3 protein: CSVKTEGRDTQYF

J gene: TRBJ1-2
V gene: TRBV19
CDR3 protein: CASSRPGGAVYGYTF

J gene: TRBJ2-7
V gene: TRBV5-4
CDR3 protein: CASSLQGGDEQYF

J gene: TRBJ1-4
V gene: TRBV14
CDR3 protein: CASRPQGGNEKLFF

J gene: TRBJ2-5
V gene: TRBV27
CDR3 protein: CASSRTGGGPYQETQYF

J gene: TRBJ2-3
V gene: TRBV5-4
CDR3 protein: CASSLDGAGNGYF

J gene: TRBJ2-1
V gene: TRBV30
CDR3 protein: CAWSTKRGGLNEQFF

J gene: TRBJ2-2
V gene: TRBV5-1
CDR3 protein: CASSSLDRGRTGELFF

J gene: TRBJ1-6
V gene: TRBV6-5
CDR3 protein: CASSSSEENRNSPLHF

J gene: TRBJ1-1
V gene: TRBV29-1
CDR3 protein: CSVTRRGRNKNTEAFF

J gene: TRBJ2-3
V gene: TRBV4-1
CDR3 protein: CASSQDAGKGTDTQYF

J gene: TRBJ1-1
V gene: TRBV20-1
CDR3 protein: CSAPTGVEAFF